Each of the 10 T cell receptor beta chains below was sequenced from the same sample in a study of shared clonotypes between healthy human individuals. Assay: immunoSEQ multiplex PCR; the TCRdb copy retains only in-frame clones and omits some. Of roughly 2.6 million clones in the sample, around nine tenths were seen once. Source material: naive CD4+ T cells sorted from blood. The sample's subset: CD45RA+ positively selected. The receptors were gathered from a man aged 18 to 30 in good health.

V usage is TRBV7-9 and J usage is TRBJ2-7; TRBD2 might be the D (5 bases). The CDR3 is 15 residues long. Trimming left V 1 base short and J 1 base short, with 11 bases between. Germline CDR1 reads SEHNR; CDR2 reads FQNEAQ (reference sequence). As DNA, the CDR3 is TGTGCCAGCAGCTTAGGGCCCGCGGGTTCCTACGAGCAGTACTTC. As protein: CASSLGPAGSYEQYF. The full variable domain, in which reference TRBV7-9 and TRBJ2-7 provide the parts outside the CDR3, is DTGVSQNPRHKITKRGQNVTFRCDPISEHNRLYWYRQTLGQGPEFLTYFQNEAQLEKSRLLSDRFSAERPKGSFSTLEIQRTEQGDSAMYLCASSLGPAGSYEQYFGPGTRLTVT.

The CDR3 region is CASSFRRGEKLFF. CDR3 DNA sequence: TGTGCCAGCAGTTTCAGGAGGGGGGAAAAACTGTTTTTT. V gene TRBV27 combines with J gene TRBJ1-4; D is perhaps TRBD1 (6 bases). The CDR3 is 13 amino acids. CDR1 and CDR2 from the germline V gene are MNHEY and SMNVEV (reference sequence). The V end lost 3 bases, the J end lost 8 bases, and 10 bases lay between the germline ends.

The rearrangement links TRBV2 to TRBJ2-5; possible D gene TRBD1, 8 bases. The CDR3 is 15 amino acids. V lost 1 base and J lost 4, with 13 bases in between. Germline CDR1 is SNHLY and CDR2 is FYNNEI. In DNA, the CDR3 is TGTGCCAGCAGTGAAGATAACAGGGGGGGAGAGACCCAGTACTTC. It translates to CASSEDNRGGETQYF.

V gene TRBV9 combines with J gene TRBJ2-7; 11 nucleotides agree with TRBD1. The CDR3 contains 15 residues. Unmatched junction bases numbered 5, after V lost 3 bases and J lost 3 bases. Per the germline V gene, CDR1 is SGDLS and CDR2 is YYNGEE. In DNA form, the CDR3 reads TGTGCCAGCAGCGGACCGGGACAGGGGGTCTACGAGCAGTACTTC. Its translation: CASSGPGQGVYEQYF.

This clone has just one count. The CDR3 here is CASSYSGLYPAYEQYF. The CDR3 region has the DNA TGTGCCAGCAGTTACTCCGGACTCTATCCGGCCTACGAGCAGTACTTC. The chain employs TRBV6-6 and TRBJ2-7; D might be TRBD2 (5 bases). Germline V gene sequence: CDR1 MNHNY, CDR2 SVGAGI (reference sequence). This CDR3 is built from 16 residues. The ends were cut back, 0 bases at V and 2 bases at J, with 14 bases in the middle.

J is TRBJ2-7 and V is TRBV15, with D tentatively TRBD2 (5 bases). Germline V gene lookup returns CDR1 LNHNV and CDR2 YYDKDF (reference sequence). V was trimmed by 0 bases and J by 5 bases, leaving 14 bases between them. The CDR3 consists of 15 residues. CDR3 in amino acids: CATSREDEGFHEQYF. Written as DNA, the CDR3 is TGTGCCACCAGCAGAGAAGATGAGGGTTTCCACGAGCAGTACTTC.

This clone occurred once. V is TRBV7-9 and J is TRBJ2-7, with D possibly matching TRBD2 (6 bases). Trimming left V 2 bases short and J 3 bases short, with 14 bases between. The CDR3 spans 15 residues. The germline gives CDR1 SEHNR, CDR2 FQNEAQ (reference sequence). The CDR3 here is CASSLRGSGSYEQYF. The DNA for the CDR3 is TGTGCCAGCAGCTTACGTGGTAGCGGTAGCTACGAGCAGTACTTC. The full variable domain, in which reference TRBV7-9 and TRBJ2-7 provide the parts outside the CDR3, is DTGVSQNPRHKITKRGQNVTFRCDPISEHNRLYWYRQTLGQGPEFLTYFQNEAQLEKSRLLSDRFSAERPKGSFSTLEIQRTEQGDSAMYLCASSLRGSGSYEQYFGPGTRLTVT.

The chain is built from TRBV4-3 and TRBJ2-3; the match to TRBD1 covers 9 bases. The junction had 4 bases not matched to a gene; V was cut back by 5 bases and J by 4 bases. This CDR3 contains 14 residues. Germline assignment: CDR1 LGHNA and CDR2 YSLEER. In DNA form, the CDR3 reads TGCGCCAGCAGCTCAAGGACAGGGGCAGATACGCAGTATTTT. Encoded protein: CASSSRTGADTQYF.

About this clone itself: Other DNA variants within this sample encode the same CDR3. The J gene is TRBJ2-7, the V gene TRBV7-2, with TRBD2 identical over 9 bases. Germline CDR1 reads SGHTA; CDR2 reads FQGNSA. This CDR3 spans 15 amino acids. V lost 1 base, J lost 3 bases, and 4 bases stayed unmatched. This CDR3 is CASSLVGTSFYEQYF. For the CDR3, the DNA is TGTGCCAGCAGCTTAGTAGGGACTAGCTTCTACGAGCAGTACTTC.

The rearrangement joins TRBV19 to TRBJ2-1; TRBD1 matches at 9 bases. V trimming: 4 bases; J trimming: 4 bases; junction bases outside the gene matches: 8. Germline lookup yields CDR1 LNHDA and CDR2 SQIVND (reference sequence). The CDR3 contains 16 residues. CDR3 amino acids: CASSKRPGQGYNEQFF. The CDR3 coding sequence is TGTGCCAGTAGTAAGCGGCCGGGACAGGGTTACAATGAGCAGTTCTTC.